This TCR beta chain was obtained from a study of blood T cell repertoires in COVID-19. Losses at the gene ends were 0 bases for V and 6 bases for J; bases not matched to a gene: 8. Germline V CDR1 and CDR2: SGHAT, FQNNGV. The CDR3 runs to 17 residues. Profiled with immunoSEQ multiplex PCR; TCRdb holds only in-frame clones, not every one. The sample lists approximately 220,000 clones, 83% seen once, with 4.8% in the top ten. Everyone who took part was roughly 18 to 90 years old, and they came from about 25 US areas. Grouping used clinical history reported by participants in a survey and questionnaire. No more than 2 weeks before study entry, exposed participants had met a case of COVID-19. For this clone: Other DNA sequences from this sample encode an identical CDR3 as well.

The sequenced sample consisted of PBMCs or T cells enriched from blood (not recorded which). The rearrangement joins TRBV11-2 to TRBJ2-3; 11 bases align to TRBD2. The TCR was taken from a woman in her forties or fifties who had been exposed to COVID-19. In DNA, the CDR3 is TGTGCCAGCAGCTTAGAGGGTAGCGGGGGGGCCGTGGATACGCAGTATTTT. This encodes CASSLEGSGGAVDTQYF.